Listed below are T cell receptor beta chains from one sample, sequenced in a study of OX40 agonist ivuxolimab in advanced cancers. Assay used: immunoSEQ multiplex PCR; TCRdb lists only in-frame clones, some missing. The sample lists over 80,000 clones, under 95% occurring once. The sequences come from CD4+ or CD8+ T cells sorted from blood, collected in a trial of the OX40 agonist ivuxolimab. The receptors stem from an adult with an advanced solid tumor such as melanoma, head and neck, liver or kidney cancer. CDR3s include the opening cysteine and the closing phenylalanine or tryptophan. The D gene is left open where the match is weak.

>.|TRBV5-1|TRBJ2-5
CASSLMGQETQYF
TGCGCCAGCAGCTTGATGGGACAAGAGACCCAGTACTTC
>TRBD1|TRBV4-2|TRBJ2-2
CASSSQGAVGELFF
TGTGCCAGCAGCAGCCAGGGGGCGGTCGGGGAGCTGTTTTTT
>TRBD1|TRBV5-8|TRBJ1-2
CASSYDRARTNYGYTF
TGTGCCAGCAGCTATGACAGGGCGAGAACTAACTATGGCTACACCTTC
>.|TRBV7-2|TRBJ2-5
CASSRRDSQRGETQYF
TGTGCCAGCAGCAGGAGGGACTCCCAAAGGGGGGAGACCCAGTACTTC
>TRBD1|TRBV4-1|TRBJ1-2
CASSQALAGTGVGGTF
TGCGCCAGCAGCCAAGCCCTAGCTGGGACAGGGGTGGGGGGAACCTTC
>.|TRBV19|TRBJ2-3
CASSIAGQATDTQYF
TGTGCCAGTAGTATAGCAGGCCAAGCCACAGATACGCAGTATTTT
>.|TRBV7-9|TRBJ2-3
CASSLRGDTDTQYF
TGTGCCAGCAGCTTGCGTGGTGACACAGATACGCAGTATTTT
>TRBD1|TRBV6-1|TRBJ2-5
CASTQQGRETQYF
TGTGCCAGCACTCAACAGGGGAGAGAGACCCAGTACTTC
>.|TRBV19|TRBJ2-7
CASRKGQNSYEQYF
TGTGCCAGTAGGAAAGGACAGAACTCCTACGAGCAGTACTTC
>.|TRBV19|TRBJ1-2
CASSGGEWYGYTF
TGTGCCAGTAGTGGGGGGGAATGGTACGGCTACACCTTC